The rows below give T cell receptor beta chains drawn from one sample of a study of blood T cell repertoires in COVID-19. Libraries were prepared by immunoSEQ multiplex PCR; TCRdb keeps only in-frame clonotypes and omits some of them. The sample carries 350,000 or so clones, 80% to 90% recorded once. The sequenced sample consisted of peripheral blood. These receptors were collected from a man aged 25-40 years with active or convalescent COVID-19. Both conserved end residues are part of each CDR3. A D gene is named only where the DNA matches it firmly. The size field is filled for only some rows; it gives once, few, many or a size class.

D	V	J	size	DNA	CDR3
.	TRBV27	TRBJ2-2	.	TGTGCCAGCAGTCCAGATACCGCGAACACCGGGGAGCTGTTTTTT	CASSPDTANTGELFF
.	TRBV10-3	TRBJ1-5	.	TGTGCCGCTAGGACACCGCCAGGGCAGCCCCAGCATTTT	CAARTPPGQPQHF
.	TRBV13	TRBJ1-5	.	TGTGCCAGCAGCGCGGGACGCAATCAGCCCCAGCATTTT	CASSAGRNQPQHF
TRBD2	TRBV25-1	TRBJ2-7	.	TGTGCCAGCAGTGGGCTAACCGGGACTAGCTCCTACGAGCAGTACTTC	CASSGLTGTSSYEQYF
.	TRBV7-9	TRBJ2-1	.	TGTGCCAGCAGCTTAGTGAGCGGCAGCCCCAATGAGCAGTTCTTC	CASSLVSGSPNEQFF
TRBD1	TRBV6-5	TRBJ1-5	few	TGTGCCAGCATCAGTAAGGGACAGGGAAGTCAGCCCCAGCATTTT	CASISKGQGSQPQHF
.	TRBV5-1	TRBJ2-7	.	TGCGCCAGCAGCCCTTGGGGCGGGGAGTCCTACGAGCAGTACTTC	CASSPWGGESYEQYF
TRBD2	TRBV9	TRBJ2-3	.	TGTGCCAGCAGCGTTAGCGGGGCTTCGGAAAATACGCAGTATTTT	CASSVSGASENTQYF
TRBD1	TRBV10-1	TRBJ2-3	.	TGCGCCAGCACTCCGGACAGGGGGGATACGCAGTATTTT	CASTPDRGDTQYF
TRBD1	TRBV6-1	TRBJ2-7	.	TGTGCCAGCAGTGAAGCGGGAGATACGGGACAGGGGGACCACGAGCAGTACTTC	CASSEAGDTGQGDHEQYF
.	TRBV18	TRBJ1-1	.	TGTGCCAGCTCACCACCCCGGGGTTTGGCTTTCTTT	CASSPPRGLAFF
TRBD1	TRBV27	TRBJ1-5	once	TGTGCCAGCAGTTTATGGGGGGACAGGGGAAGCAATCAGCCCCAGCATTTT	CASSLWGDRGSNQPQHF
.	TRBV5-4	TRBJ2-5	few	TGTGCCAGCAGCCCCCGGTCCCCGGGGGAGACCCAGTACTTC	CASSPRSPGETQYF